This T cell receptor beta chain was observed in a study of radiation and T cells in renal cell carcinoma. This CDR3 contains 12 residues. V was shortened by 6 bases and J by 9 bases, with 12 bases between the two germline ends. Germline assignment: CDR1 MNHEY and CDR2 SVGAGI. Sample time point: blood 2 weeks post-SBRT. Noted treatment: 15 Gy SBRT to primary tumor, nephrectomy 4 weeks later. After SBRT, blood was collected at 2 and 4 weeks, plus baseline. This renal cell carcinoma was of the clear cell type. Produced via immunoSEQ multiplex PCR; TCRdb's table is partial and in-frame only. The data show some 120,000 clones, with 81% seen just once and 1.5% to 2% held by the top ten.

This sequence was found in a woman aged 55-69 years with renal cell carcinoma. The chain uses TRBV6-5 and TRBJ2-1; the D gene could be TRBD1 or TRBD2 (5 bases each). Sequenced here: blood, sampled from a patient whose treatment included radiotherapy and nephrectomy. CDR3 protein: CASSLTRGEQFF. The CDR3 DNA reads as TGTGCCAGCAGCCTAACGAGGGGTGAGCAGTTCTTC.